The 32 T cell receptor beta chains reported below all come from one sample, sequenced in a study of blood T cell repertoires in COVID-19. Measured with immunoSEQ multiplex PCR; TCRdb has only the in-frame clones, and not every one. The table lists around 100,000 clones, almost 85% of them singletons. Specimen: peripheral blood. The source is a man in his forties with active or convalescent COVID-19.

The V call is TRBV30, the J call TRBJ1-2, with a weak D call TRBD1 (6 bases). This CDR3 contains 12 residues. Germline CDR1 reads GTSNPN; CDR2 reads SVGIG (reference sequence). Trimming stripped 7 bases from V and 8 bases from J, with 17 bases between. CDR3 bases: TGTGCCTTTCAGACAGGCGGGCGCGGCTACACCTTC. As protein: CAFQTGGRGYTF.

As for this clone: Distinct nucleotide sequences in the sample also encode this CDR3. The chain has TRBV18 and TRBJ2-1; no definite D call. Trimming removed 0 bases from V and 0 bases from J, with 9 bases in between. The CDR3 is 16 amino acids. CDR1 KGHSH and CDR2 LQKENI come from the germline V gene. The CDR3 region has the DNA TGTGCCAGCTCACCACCGGGCTCTCCCTCCTACAATGAGCAGTTCTTC. This encodes CASSPPGSPSYNEQFF. Supplemented by reference TRBV18 and TRBJ2-1, the full variable domain reads NAGVMQNPRHLVRRRGQEARLRCSPMKGHSHVYWYRQLPEEGLKFMVYLQKENIIDESGMPKERFSAEFPKEGPSILRIQQVVRGDSAAYFCASSPPGSPSYNEQFFGPGTRLTVL.

The CDR3, as DNA: TGTGCCAGCAGAGAACTGGGGCCTCTCGAGCAGTACTTC. Residues: CASRELGPLEQYF. The J gene is TRBJ2-7, the V gene TRBV7-9; tentatively, D is TRBD1 (5 bases). The CDR3 consists of 13 residues. The ends were cut back, 6 bases at V and 6 bases at J, with 15 bases in the middle. CDR1 is SEHNR and CDR2 is FQNEAQ in the germline V gene (reference sequence).

The V gene is TRBV6-5, the J gene TRBJ1-6; D is unresolved. The V and J ends lost 8 bases and 13 bases respectively, with 12 bases between them. The CDR3 covers 11 residues. Germline CDR1 is MNHEY and CDR2 is SVGAGI. The DNA for the CDR3 is TGTGCCAGCGGCACCCCTTCCCCCCTCCACTTT. Its translation is CASGTPSPLHF.

This chain uses TRBV25-1 with TRBJ1-2, with TRBD1 matching 7 bases. With 2 bases clipped from V and 8 bases from J, the junction kept 5 bases outside the gene matches. From germline, CDR1 is MGHDK and CDR2 SYGVNS. The CDR3 spans 13 residues. The CDR3: CASSETTGRGYTF. The DNA of the CDR3 is TGTGCCAGCAGTGAAACGACAGGGCGAGGCTACACCTTC.

The chain combines TRBV5-1 with TRBJ1-1; D remains ambiguous. The CDR3 runs to 12 residues. Trimming shortened V by 2 bases and J by 4 bases, and 6 bases separated the two germline ends. Germline V CDR1 and CDR2: SGHRS, YFSETQ. CDR3 sequence: CASSFAGTEAFF. The CDR3 bases are TGCGCCAGCAGCTTTGCGGGCACTGAAGCTTTCTTT.

This chain links TRBV18 with TRBJ2-5; 7 positions match TRBD2. CDR1 is KGHSH and CDR2 is LQKENI in the germline V gene. The ends lost 1 base at V and 5 bases at J; junction bases unmatched: 7. This CDR3 has 15 amino acids. The CDR3 sequence is CASSPLGSGAETQYF. CDR3 nucleotides: TGTGCCAGCTCACCACTGGGCAGCGGGGCGGAGACCCAGTACTTC.

The chain carries TRBV4-1 and TRBJ1-5; D possibly corresponds to TRBD1 (5 bases). The CDR3 loop spans 15 amino acids. Per the germline V gene, CDR1 is MGHRA and CDR2 is YSYEKL. V lost 0 bases and J 5 bases, leaving 11 bases between the germline ends. CDR3 in DNA: TGCGCCAGCAGCCAAGAAGTCACAGGTGATCAGCCCCAGCATTTT. Its protein product is CASSQEVTGDQPQHF.

About this clone itself: The same CDR3 arises from other DNA sequences in this sample as well. This sequence joins TRBV6-6 and TRBJ1-1; the D gene is possibly TRBD1 (6 bases). Germline V gene lookup returns CDR1 MNHNY and CDR2 SVGAGI (reference sequence). Trimming removed 0 bases at V and 4 bases at J, with 6 bases between. The CDR3 has 13 residues. The chain's CDR3 is CASSYSGATEAFF. CDR3 DNA sequence: TGTGCCAGCAGTTACTCGGGGGCCACTGAAGCTTTCTTT.

This clone was observed a few times. This chain joins TRBV4-2 and TRBJ2-1, with 11 bases identical to TRBD1. This CDR3 has 15 residues. Germline-derived CDR1 and CDR2 are LGHNA and YNFKEQ. V trimming: 5 bases; J trimming: 5 bases; junction bases outside the gene matches: 5. The DNA of the CDR3 is TGTGCCAGCAGCTACGGACAGGGGGCCGACAATGAGCAGTTCTTC. Its protein product is CASSYGQGADNEQFF.

V and J are TRBV27 and TRBJ1-1; TRBD1 matches at 8 bases. CDR3 size: 16 residues. CDR1 and CDR2 (germline): MNHEY, SMNVEV (reference sequence). After removal of 5 bases from V and 0 bases from J, the junction contained 8 bases not matched to a gene. The CDR3 loop is CASSANRGGVNTEAFF. CDR3 DNA: TGTGCCAGCAGTGCCAACAGGGGGGGGGTGAACACTGAAGCTTTCTTT.

J is TRBJ2-2 and V is TRBV12-5; D may be TRBD2 (6 bases). CDR3 length equals 12 residues. The germline gives CDR1 LGHNT, CDR2 FRNRAP. V dropped 6 bases and J dropped 9 bases, with 11 bases sitting between them. CDR3 nucleotide sequence: TGTGCTAGTGGGGGGAGCGGGCGGGAGCTGTTTTTT. Translated: CASGGSGRELFF.

CDR3: CASSPRTVNNSPLHF. The DNA for the CDR3 is TGTGCCAGCTCACCAAGGACAGTCAATAATTCACCCCTCCACTTT. The chain links TRBV18 to TRBJ1-6, with a possible D match to TRBD1 (6 bases). Germline V gene lookup returns CDR1 KGHSH and CDR2 LQKENI. The ends were cut back, 2 bases at V and 5 bases at J, with 10 bases in the middle. The CDR3 extends over 15 amino acids. The whole variable domain, filled in from reference TRBV18 and TRBJ1-6, reads NAGVMQNPRHLVRRRGQEARLRCSPMKGHSHVYWYRQLPEEGLKFMVYLQKENIIDESGMPKERFSAEFPKEGPSILRIQQVVRGDSAAYFCASSPRTVNNSPLHFGNGTRLTVT.

This rearrangement joins TRBV27 to TRBJ1-2; 7 nucleotides agree with TRBD1. The CDR3 is 16 residues long. CDR1 MNHEY and CDR2 SMNVEV come from the germline V gene (reference sequence). J lost 4 bases, V lost 3 bases, and 11 bases had no gene match. The CDR3 DNA reads as TGTGCCAGCAGTTTCGCGGGGACAGAGGCCTTCTATGGCTACACCTTC. Residues: CASSFAGTEAFYGYTF.

This clone was seen more than once but under ten times. The gene calls are TRBV4-2 and TRBJ2-1, with 8 bases aligning to TRBD1. CDR1 is LGHNA, CDR2 YNFKEQ, per germline. V shed 4 bases and J 6 bases; nucleotides not matched to a gene: 8. The length of the CDR3 is 15 residues. CDR3 sequence: CASSPRTGRSNEQFF. The CDR3 region has the DNA TGTGCCAGCAGCCCAAGGACAGGGAGATCCAATGAGCAGTTCTTC.

This chain connects TRBV5-4 to TRBJ1-2, with a possible D match to TRBD1 (5 bases). V lost 2 bases and J 0 bases, leaving 14 bases between the germline ends. Germline CDR1 reads SGHNT; CDR2 reads YYREEE (reference sequence). The CDR3 sequence is 16 residues long. The CDR3 DNA is TGTGCCAGCAGCTTCGGCAGGGCCCTCACTAACTATGGCTACACCTTC. Translated: CASSFGRALTNYGYTF.

This clone was counted a single time. This chain's CDR3 is CASSLRPAGGGYEQYF. The CDR3 coding sequence is TGTGCCAGCAGCTTAAGGCCGGCAGGGGGCGGATACGAGCAGTACTTC. J is TRBJ2-7 and V is TRBV7-2; 8 nucleotides agree with TRBD1. The CDR3 covers 16 residues. V lost 2 bases, J lost 4 bases, and 10 bases stayed unmatched. CDR1 SGHTA and CDR2 FQGNSA come from the germline V gene.

The chain combines TRBV3-1 (or the pseudogene TRBV3-2) with TRBJ1-2, with TRBD1 matching 12 bases. Unmatched junction bases numbered 2, after V lost 1 base and J lost 8 bases. The CDR3 contains 14 residues. Per germline, CDR1 LGHDT and CDR2 YNNKEL (reference sequence). The CDR3 sequence is CASSQGDRGQGYTF. The CDR3 DNA is TGTGCCAGCAGCCAAGGGGACAGGGGGCAGGGCTACACCTTC.

This sequence joins TRBV30 and TRBJ1-2, with TRBD1 matching over 9 bases. Germline trimming cut 3 bases from V and 5 bases from J; bases unmatched to any gene: 4. Germline CDR1 reads GTSNPN; CDR2 reads SVGIG (reference sequence). This CDR3 spans 13 amino acids. CDR3 protein: CAWRDRGGYGYTF. CDR3 coding DNA: TGTGCCTGGAGGGACAGGGGTGGGTATGGCTACACCTTC.

This clone showed up just once. This chain joins TRBV14 and TRBJ1-2, with unresolved D. The ends were cut back, 1 base at V and 8 bases at J, with 8 bases in the middle. The germline gives CDR1 SGHDN, CDR2 FVKESK. The CDR3 contains 12 residues. The CDR3 DNA sequence: TGTGCCAGCAGCCAAGTATCCGGGGGCTACACCTTC. As protein: CASSQVSGGYTF.

This sequence joins TRBV7-9 and TRBJ1-2; TRBD1 matches 9 bases. Germline assignment: CDR1 SEHNR and CDR2 FQNEAQ (reference sequence). CDR3 size: 14 residues. Unmatched junction bases numbered 6, after V lost 5 bases and J lost 5 bases. CDR3 nucleotides: TGTGCCAGCAGCAAGACGGGACAGGGTTATGGCTACACCTTC. It yields the protein CASSKTGQGYGYTF.

The CDR3 loop reads CASSPSGVSEPQHF. CDR3 nucleotide sequence: TGTGCCAGCAGCCCATCGGGTGTTTCGGAGCCCCAGCATTTT. This chain links TRBV7-9 with TRBJ1-5, with D uncertain. The V and J ends lost 5 bases and 8 bases respectively, with 16 bases between them. The CDR3 contains 14 residues. The germline CDR1 and CDR2 sequences are SEHNR and FQNEAQ (reference sequence).

The chain couples TRBV6-5 to TRBJ2-1; D might be TRBD1 (7 bases). This CDR3 is 14 amino acids long. V was cut by 4 bases and J by 4 bases, with 11 bases left in between. Germline V gene lookup returns CDR1 MNHEY and CDR2 SVGAGI. This CDR3 reads CASSSRGDYNEQFF. CDR3 sequence (DNA): TGTGCCAGCAGTTCCAGGGGGGATTACAATGAGCAGTTCTTC.

This CDR3 is CASSYGRGSGANVLTF. The CDR3 DNA is TGTGCCAGCAGTTACGGACGGGGTTCTGGGGCCAACGTCCTGACTTTC. The chain carries TRBV6-2 or TRBV6-3 and TRBJ2-6; a possible D gene is TRBD2 (5 bases). V gave up 2 bases and J gave up 1 base, with 9 bases separating them. CDR3 size: 16 residues. Germline V gene data show CDR1 as MNHEY and CDR2 as SVGEGT.

This clone was recorded only once. For the CDR3, the DNA is TGTGCCATCAGTGCGAATACAGGGACCTCTTACGAGCAGTACTTC. It encodes CAISANTGTSYEQYF. V gene TRBV10-3 combines with J gene TRBJ2-7, with D possibly being TRBD1 (6 bases). The CDR3 consists of 15 residues. CDR1 is ENHRY and CDR2 is SYGVKD in the germline V gene. V was pared by 4 bases and J by 4 bases, with 17 bases between.

Concerning this clone itself: This specimen includes other DNA sequences encoding the same CDR3. The chain links TRBV5-1 to TRBJ2-3, with 10 bases that match TRBD2. This CDR3 has 15 amino acids. Germline CDR1 SGHRS, CDR2 YFSETQ. V shed 5 bases and J 4 bases; nucleotides not matched to a gene: 7. The CDR3 is CASSSSGGAADTQYF. The CDR3 region has the DNA TGCGCCAGCAGTTCCAGCGGGGGGGCCGCAGATACGCAGTATTTT.

The chain has TRBV12-5 and TRBJ1-2, with D perhaps TRBD1 (6 bases). Germline CDR1 reads LGHNT; CDR2 reads FRNRAP. Trimming took off 0 bases at V and 1 base at J, with 15 bases between the two ends. The CDR3 has 17 amino acids. The CDR3 sequence is CASGLVYTGPINYGYTF. DNA of the CDR3: TGTGCTAGTGGTTTGGTATATACAGGGCCCATTAACTATGGCTACACCTTC.

The chain couples TRBV2 to TRBJ2-7; TRBD1 matches 9 bases. This CDR3 is 14 amino acids long. Losses at the gene ends were 8 bases for V and 5 bases for J; bases not matched to a gene: 10. Per the germline V gene, CDR1 is SNHLY and CDR2 is FYNNEI. The CDR3 coding sequence is TGTGCCAGCGTCCCGGGACAGGGTGGCCACGAGCAGTACTTC. This codes for CASVPGQGGHEQYF.

The V gene is TRBV19, the J gene TRBJ1-1; D uncertain. Trimming left V 0 bases short and J 3 bases short, with 14 bases between. CDR1 LNHDA and CDR2 SQIVND come from the germline V gene (reference sequence). The CDR3 consists of 16 residues. The CDR3 nucleotides read TGTGCCAGTAGTATAGATCGCGCCAGGCCAGACACTGAAGCTTTCTTT. It translates to CASSIDRARPDTEAFF.

The chain carries TRBV6-6 and TRBJ2-1; TRBD2 matches 8 bases. The length of the CDR3 is 14 residues. The junction had 15 bases not matched to a gene; V was cut back by 8 bases and J by 12 bases. CDR1 and CDR2 from the germline V gene are MNHNY and SVGAGI (reference sequence). The CDR3 loop reads CASEAGALGTGQFF. CDR3 coding DNA: TGTGCCAGCGAAGCGGGGGCCCTGGGGACGGGGCAGTTCTTC.

This rearrangement joins TRBV2 to TRBJ2-1, with 10 nucleotides matching TRBD2. This CDR3 contains 11 residues. The germline V gene encodes CDR1 SNHLY and CDR2 FYNNEI. J lost 13 bases, V lost 6 bases, and 3 bases had no gene match. DNA of the CDR3: TGTGCCAGCAGCGTAGCGGGGGGTCAGTTCTTC. Its protein product is CASSVAGGQFF.

This chain connects TRBV28 to TRBJ1-2, with a weak D call TRBD1 (6 bases). This CDR3 comprises 13 residues. Germline-derived CDR1 and CDR2 are MDHEN and SYDVKM. Trimming shortened V by 6 bases and J by 4 bases, and 12 bases separated the two germline ends. CDR3 loop: CASSPQGTYGYTF. CDR3 in DNA: TGTGCCAGCAGCCCTCAGGGGACCTATGGCTACACCTTC.